This TCR beta chain was sequenced in a study of cytomegalovirus exposure and HLA in healthy donors. V was pared by 6 bases and J by 5 bases, with 13 bases of the junction left unmatched. This CDR3 has 16 residues. Germline V lookup: CDR1 SGDLS, CDR2 YYNGEE. PCR employed 60 Vbeta and 13 Jbeta primers. Assay used: immunoSEQ multiplex PCR; TCRdb lists only in-frame clones, some missing. The table shows approximately 140,000 clones, with about two thirds occurring only once. This sequence was found in a human donor in good health. V is TRBV9 and J is TRBJ2-3; 9 bases fit TRBD2. What was sequenced was PBMCs. This chain's CDR3 is CASTPTAGGWIDTQYF. In nucleotides, the CDR3 is TGTGCCAGCACCCCGACGGCGGGGGGGTGGATAGATACGCAGTATTTT.